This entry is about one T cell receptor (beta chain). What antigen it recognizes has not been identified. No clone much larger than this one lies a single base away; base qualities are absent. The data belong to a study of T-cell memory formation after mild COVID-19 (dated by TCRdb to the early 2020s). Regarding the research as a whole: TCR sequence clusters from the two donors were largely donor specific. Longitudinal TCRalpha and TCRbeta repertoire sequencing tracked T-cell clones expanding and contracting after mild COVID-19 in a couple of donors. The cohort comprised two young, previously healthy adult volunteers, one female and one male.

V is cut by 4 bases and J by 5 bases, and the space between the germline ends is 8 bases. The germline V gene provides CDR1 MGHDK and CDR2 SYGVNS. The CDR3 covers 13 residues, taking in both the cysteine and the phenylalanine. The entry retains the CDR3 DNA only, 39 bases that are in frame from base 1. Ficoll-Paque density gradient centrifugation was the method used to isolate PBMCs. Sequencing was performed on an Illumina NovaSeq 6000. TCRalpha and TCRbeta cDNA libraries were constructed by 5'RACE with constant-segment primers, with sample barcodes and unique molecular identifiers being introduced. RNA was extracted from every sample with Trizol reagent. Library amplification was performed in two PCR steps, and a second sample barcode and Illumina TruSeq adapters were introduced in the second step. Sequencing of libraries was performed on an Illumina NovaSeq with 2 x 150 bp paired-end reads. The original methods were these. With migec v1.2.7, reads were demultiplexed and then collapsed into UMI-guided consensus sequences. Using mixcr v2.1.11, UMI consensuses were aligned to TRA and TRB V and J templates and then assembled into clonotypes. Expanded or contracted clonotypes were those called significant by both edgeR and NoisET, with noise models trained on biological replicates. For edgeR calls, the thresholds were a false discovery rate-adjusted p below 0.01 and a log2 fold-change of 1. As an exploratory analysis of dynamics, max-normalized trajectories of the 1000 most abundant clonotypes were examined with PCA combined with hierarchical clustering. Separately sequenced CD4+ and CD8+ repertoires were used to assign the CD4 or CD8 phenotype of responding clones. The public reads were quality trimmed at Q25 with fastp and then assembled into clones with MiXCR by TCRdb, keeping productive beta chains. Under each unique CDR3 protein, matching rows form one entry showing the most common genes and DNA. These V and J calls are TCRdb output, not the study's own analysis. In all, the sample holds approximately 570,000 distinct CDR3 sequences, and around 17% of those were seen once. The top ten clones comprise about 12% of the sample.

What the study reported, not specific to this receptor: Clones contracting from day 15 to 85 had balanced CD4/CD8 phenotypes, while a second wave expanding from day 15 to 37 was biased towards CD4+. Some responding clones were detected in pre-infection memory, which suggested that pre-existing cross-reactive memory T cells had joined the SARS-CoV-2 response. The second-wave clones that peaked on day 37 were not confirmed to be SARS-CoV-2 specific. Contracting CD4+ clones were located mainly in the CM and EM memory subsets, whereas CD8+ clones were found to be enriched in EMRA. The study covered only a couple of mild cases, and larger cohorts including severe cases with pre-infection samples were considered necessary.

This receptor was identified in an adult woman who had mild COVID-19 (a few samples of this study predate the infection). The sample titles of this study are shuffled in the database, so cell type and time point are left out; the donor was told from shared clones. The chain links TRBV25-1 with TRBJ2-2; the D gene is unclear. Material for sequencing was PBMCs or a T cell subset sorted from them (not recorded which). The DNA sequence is TGTGCCAGCAGTGCAACAGTTACCGGGGAGCTGTTTTTT. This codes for CASSATVTGELFF.